The rows below give T cell receptor beta chains drawn from one sample of a study of blood T cell repertoires in COVID-19. The data were produced by immunoSEQ multiplex PCR, yet TCRdb's version contains in-frame clones alone and is incomplete. The sample comprises tens of thousands of clones, 80% of which are singletons, and approximately 10% rests with the top ten. Sequencing was performed on peripheral blood. All receptors derive from a woman between 70 and 85 years old with acute or convalescent COVID-19. Both conserved end residues are part of each CDR3. D genes are given only for firm matches. Only part of the rows carry a size: once, few, many, or a class if the clone is expanded.

D gene,clone size,J gene,V gene,CDR3 DNA,CDR3 protein
.,many,TRBJ1-6,TRBV13,TGTGCCAGCACCTTAGGAAAGAGTTCACCCCTCCACTTT,CASTLGKSSPLHF
.,.,TRBJ1-2,TRBV7-9,TGTGCCAGCAGCTACAGGGTTGAGGGCTACACCTTC,CASSYRVEGYTF
TRBD1,.,TRBJ1-2,TRBV30,TGTGCCTGGAGTGTACTCCAGGGGGCTGGCTACACCTTC,CAWSVLQGAGYTF
.,.,TRBJ1-6,TRBV27,TGTGCCAGCAGATCCAGCTCCTATAATTCACCCCTCCACTTT,CASRSSSYNSPLHF
TRBD2,.,TRBJ2-1,TRBV5-6,TGTGCCAGCAGCTCCCGGGGGGTAAAAAACAATGAGCAGTTCTTC,CASSSRGVKNNEQFF
TRBD2,.,TRBJ2-2,TRBV2,TGTGCCAGCAAAGGACTAGCGGGAGCCGGCGGGGAGCTGTTTTTT,CASKGLAGAGGELFF
TRBD2,.,TRBJ2-1,TRBV5-1,TGCGCCAGCAGCCCGGTGGGCGGGGGGGCCCCCCTCAATGAGCAGTTCTTC,CASSPVGGGAPLNEQFF
TRBD1,.,TRBJ2-7,TRBV2,TGTGCCAGCAGGCCAGGGGGTGTTTGGTTCGAGCAGTACTTC,CASRPGGVWFEQYF
TRBD1,.,TRBJ1-2,TRBV2,TGTGCCAGCTCCGGACAGGGGGCAGATGGCTACACCTTC,CASSGQGADGYTF
TRBD1,.,TRBJ1-2,TRBV30,TGTGCCTGCGGGACAGAGAACTATGGCTACACCTTC,CACGTENYGYTF
TRBD1,few,TRBJ2-2,TRBV5-1,TGCGCCAGCAGCTACCATGGACAGGGCGGGAACACCGGGGAGCTGTTTTTT,CASSYHGQGGNTGELFF
.,.,TRBJ1-1,TRBV19,TGTGCCGAAAGGGGGAAGAACACTGAAGCTTTCTTT,CAERGKNTEAFF
.,.,TRBJ1-1,TRBV9,TGTGCCAGCAGCCTGGGAGACACTGAAGCTTTCTTT,CASSLGDTEAFF
TRBD2,.,TRBJ2-2,TRBV19,TGTGCCAGTAGTAAGAAGGCCCTAGCGGCGAACACCGGGGAGCTGTTTTTT,CASSKKALAANTGELFF
.,.,TRBJ1-6,TRBV2,TGTGCCAGCAGTACAACGACAGGTTCGGTTTCACCCCTCCACTTT,CASSTTTGSVSPLHF
TRBD2,once,TRBJ2-1,TRBV24-1,TGTGCCACCAGTGATGCCGGGAGGGAGCAGTTCTTC,CATSDAGREQFF
TRBD1,.,TRBJ1-6,TRBV5-1,TGCGCCAGCAGCTTGACCCGGGACAGTTCACCCCTCCACTTT,CASSLTRDSSPLHF